The clone carrying this T cell receptor (beta chain) was seen only a few times. This entry is derived from a study of cytomegalovirus exposure and HLA in healthy donors. The PCR contained 60 Vbeta and 13 Jbeta primers. Sequencing used immunoSEQ multiplex PCR; TCRdb keeps in-frame clones, though not all of them. The sample consists of 95,000 to 150,000 clones, roughly three fifths of them appearing once. Germline assignment: CDR1 SGHNT and CDR2 YYREEE (reference sequence). CDR3 length: 14 residues. With 3 bases removed from V and 4 bases from J, the gap between germline ends came to 13 bases. J is TRBJ1-1 and V is TRBV5-4; D might be TRBD1 (6 bases). The TCR originated in a man aged 18-30 years in good health and CMV-seronegative. The sequenced sample consisted of PBMCs. The CDR3 reads CASSSFTGITEAFF. The CDR3, as DNA: TGTGCCAGCAGCTCCTTCACAGGGATCACTGAAGCTTTCTTT.